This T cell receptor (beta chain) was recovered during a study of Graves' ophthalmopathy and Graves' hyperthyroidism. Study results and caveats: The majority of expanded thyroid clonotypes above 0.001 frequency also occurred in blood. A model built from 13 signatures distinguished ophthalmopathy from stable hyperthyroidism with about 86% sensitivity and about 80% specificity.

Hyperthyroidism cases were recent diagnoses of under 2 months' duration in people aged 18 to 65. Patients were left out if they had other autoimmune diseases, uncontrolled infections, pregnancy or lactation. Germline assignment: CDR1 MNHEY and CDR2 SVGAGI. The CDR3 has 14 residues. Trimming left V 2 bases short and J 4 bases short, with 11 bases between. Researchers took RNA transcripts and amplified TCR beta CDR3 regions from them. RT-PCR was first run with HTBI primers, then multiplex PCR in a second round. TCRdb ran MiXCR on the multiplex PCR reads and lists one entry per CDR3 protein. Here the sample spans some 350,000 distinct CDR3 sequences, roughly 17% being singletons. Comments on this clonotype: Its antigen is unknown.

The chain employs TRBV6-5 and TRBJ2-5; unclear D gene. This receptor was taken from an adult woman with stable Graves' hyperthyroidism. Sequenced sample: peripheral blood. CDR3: CASSYRVVGETQYF. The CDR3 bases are TGTGCCAGCAGTTACCGGGTGGTCGGAGAGACCCAGTACTTC.